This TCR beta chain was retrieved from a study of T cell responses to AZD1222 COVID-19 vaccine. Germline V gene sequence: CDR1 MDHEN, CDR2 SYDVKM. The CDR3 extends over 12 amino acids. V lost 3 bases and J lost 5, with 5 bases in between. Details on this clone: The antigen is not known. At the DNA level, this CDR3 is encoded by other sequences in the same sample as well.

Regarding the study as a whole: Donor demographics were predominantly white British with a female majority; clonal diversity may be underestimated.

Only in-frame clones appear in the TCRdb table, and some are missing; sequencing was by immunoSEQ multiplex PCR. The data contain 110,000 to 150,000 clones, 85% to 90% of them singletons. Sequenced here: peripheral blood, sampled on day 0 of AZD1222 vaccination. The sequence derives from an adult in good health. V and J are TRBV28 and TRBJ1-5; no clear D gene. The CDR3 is CASSFGYQPQHF. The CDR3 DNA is TGTGCCAGCAGTTTTGGATATCAGCCCCAGCATTTT.